Shown below are 13 T cell receptor beta chains from a single sample sequenced in a study of blood T cell repertoires in COVID-19. Measured with immunoSEQ multiplex PCR; TCRdb has only the in-frame clones, and not every one. The repertoire holds 60,000 to 65,000 clones, with about 70% as singletons. The sample consisted of peripheral blood. These receptors were collected from a human donor in a cohort sampled during active COVID-19.

The chain uses TRBV25-1 and TRBJ2-5; TRBD2 agrees at 7 bases. V lost 6 bases to trimming and J lost 1 base; unmatched junction nucleotides: 11. This CDR3 has 16 residues. Germline lookup yields CDR1 MGHDK and CDR2 SYGVNS. CDR3 in amino acids: CASSYPGTTFQETQYF. The CDR3 nucleotides read TGTGCCAGCAGCTACCCCGGGACTACCTTCCAAGAGACCCAGTACTTC.

This chain connects TRBV19 to TRBJ1-5; D is uncertain. Germline CDR1 reads LNHDA; CDR2 reads SQIVND (reference sequence). The ends were cut back, 6 bases at V and 5 bases at J, with 17 bases in the middle. The CDR3 is 15 amino acids. CDR3 residues: CASRPNGVRDQPQHF. CDR3 bases: TGTGCCAGTAGGCCGAATGGAGTCCGCGATCAGCCCCAGCATTTT.

Of note for this clone: At one end the junction does not follow the germline gene, possibly because of a read error. The rearrangement links TRBV4-1 to TRBJ1-2; D is perhaps TRBD1 (5 bases). Germline values: CDR1 MGHRA, CDR2 YSYEKL. The CDR3 loop spans 13 amino acids. CDR3 coding DNA: TGCGCCAGCAGCCAAGATAGGGGATTAGGTTTCGCCTTC. Translated: CASSQDRGLGFAF.

This chain connects TRBV4-2 to TRBJ1-6; D may be TRBD1 (6 bases). In germline, CDR1 is LGHNA, CDR2 YNFKEQ. V shed 4 bases and J shed 6 bases, with 19 bases lying between them. The CDR3 runs to 17 residues. The DNA for the CDR3 is TGTGCCAGCAGCCTTAGGGTCGGGGGGGCACGTAATTCACCCCTCCACTTT. Protein sequence: CASSLRVGGARNSPLHF.

The DNA of the CDR3 is TGTGCCAGCAGCAAAACTGTTGACAGGGGCGAGGATACGCAGTATTTT. This gives the protein CASSKTVDRGEDTQYF. The V gene is TRBV21-1, the J gene TRBJ2-3; TRBD1, the table's D call, was not compared with the DNA. TRBV21-1 is tagged as a pseudogene. The CDR3 sequence is 16 residues long.

CDR3: CASSVVGTTNEKLFF. In DNA form, the CDR3 reads TGTGCCAGCAGCGTTGTCGGGACAACTAATGAAAAACTGTTTTTT. The chain combines TRBV28 with TRBJ1-4, with unresolved D. Germline CDR1 is MDHEN and CDR2 is SYDVKM. V was pared by 6 bases and J by 0 bases, with 11 bases between. The CDR3 loop spans 15 amino acids.

The genes are TRBV4-1 and TRBJ2-5; TRBD2 agrees at 12 bases. With 4 bases clipped from V and 4 bases from J, the junction kept 7 bases outside the gene matches. CDR3 length: 16 amino acids. Germline assignment: CDR1 MGHRA and CDR2 YSYEKL. CDR3 in amino acids: CASSPRLAGASETQYF. For the CDR3, the DNA is TGCGCCAGCAGCCCCAGACTAGCGGGGGCCTCAGAGACCCAGTACTTC.

The chain uses TRBV24-1 and TRBJ1-2; unclear D gene. The CDR3 spans 17 residues. V was trimmed by 2 bases and J by 1 base, leaving 16 bases between them. The germline V gene encodes CDR1 KGHDR and CDR2 SFDVKD. CDR3 nucleotide sequence: TGTGCCACCAGTGATTCACCAATCAGGTGGGTTAACTATGGCTACACCTTC. Translating it yields CATSDSPIRWVNYGYTF.

Only a few counts were recorded for this clone. This rearrangement joins TRBV30 to TRBJ1-5; 8 bases match TRBD1. This CDR3 spans 14 amino acids. V dropped 2 bases and J dropped 3; count of bases not matched to a gene: 3. From germline, CDR1 is GTSNPN and CDR2 SVGIG (reference sequence). The CDR3 DNA sequence: TGTGCCTGGAGTCAGGGGGCGACCAATCAGCCCCAGCATTTT. Its protein is CAWSQGATNQPQHF.

The sample holds a few counts of this clone. V gene TRBV2 combines with J gene TRBJ2-3, with 9 bases lining up with TRBD2. The CDR3 spans 14 residues. Germline values: CDR1 SNHLY, CDR2 FYNNEI. V lost 2 bases, J lost 10 bases, and 7 bases stayed unmatched. Here the CDR3 reads CASSEFVSGGSQYF. CDR3 DNA sequence: TGTGCCAGCAGTGAATTTGTTAGCGGGGGCTCGCAGTATTTT.

This clone was detected a few times. The J gene is TRBJ1-2, the V gene TRBV2; TRBD1 matches 7 bases. The germline gives CDR1 SNHLY, CDR2 FYNNEI. Trimming took 2 bases from V and 7 from J; bases not matched to a gene: 22. There are 19 residues in the CDR3. CDR3 DNA sequence: TGTGCCAGCAGTGAACAGGCCAAATCATGGACAGGCCGGAAGAGTGGCTACACCTTC. Translating it yields CASSEQAKSWTGRKSGYTF.

The J gene is TRBJ1-1, the V gene TRBV5-6, with D unclear. The germline V gene has CDR1 SGHDT and CDR2 YYEEEE. CDR3 size: 15 residues. Between the trimmed V and J ends, which lost 1 base and 1 base, there was a span of 11 bases. The CDR3 DNA follows: TGTGCCAGCAGCTTGTCTGTGACACAGAACACTGAAGCTTTCTTT. This translates into CASSLSVTQNTEAFF.

This clone was seen once. This sequence joins TRBV9 and TRBJ1-1; D possibly corresponds to TRBD1 (5 bases). The CDR3 contains 14 residues. The germline V gene has CDR1 SGDLS and CDR2 YYNGEE. The ends were cut back, 4 bases at V and 4 bases at J, with 14 bases in the middle. The CDR3 nucleotides are TGTGCCAGCAGCCCGGGGGTAGTCGGCACTGAAGCTTTCTTT. Residues: CASSPGVVGTEAFF.